Listed here are 11 T cell receptor beta chains from one sample, sequenced in a study of neurological immune-mediated disorders. TCRdb reprocessed the 5' RACE reads via MiXCR and lists one record per CDR3 protein. Of 60,000 to 85,000 distinct CDR3 sequences in the sample, about 5% were seen once. Sequenced sample: PBMCs. The receptor source for this set is a woman younger than 45 with multiple sclerosis.

The rearrangement uses TRBV5-1 and TRBJ1-4; TRBD1 matches 10 bases. In germline, CDR1 is SGHRS, CDR2 YFSETQ. V shed 3 bases, J shed 8 bases, and the junction held 4 bases outside the gene matches. The CDR3 consists of 14 residues. For the CDR3, the DNA is TGCGCCAGCAGCTGGACAGGGGGAGGAGAAAAACTGTTTTTT. Translating gives CASSWTGGGEKLFF. The entire variable domain, with the rest obtained from reference TRBV5-1 and TRBJ1-4, is as follows: KAGVTQTPRYLIKTRGQQVTLSCSPISGHRSVSWYQQTPGQGLQFLFEYFSETQRNKGNFPGRFSGRQFSNSRSEMNVSTLELGDSALYLCASSWTGGGEKLFFGSGTQLSVL.

This clonotype was counted ten times or more. The chain couples TRBV20-1 to TRBJ1-1, with 8 bases aligning to TRBD1. The CDR3 spans 14 residues. Germline V gene sequence: CDR1 DFQATT, CDR2 SNEGSKA (reference sequence). V shed 3 bases, J shed 2 bases, and the junction held 5 bases outside the gene matches. The CDR3 sequence: CSARRQGPNTEAFF. The CDR3 nucleotides read TGCAGTGCTAGGAGACAGGGGCCAAACACTGAAGCTTTCTTT.

This clonotype was seen a handful of times. The gene calls are TRBV5-1 and TRBJ1-6; D uncertain. The CDR3 is made up of 14 amino acids. V lost 2 bases and J lost 7, with 10 bases in between. CDR1 SGHRS and CDR2 YFSETQ come from the germline V gene. CDR3 in DNA: TGCGCCAGCAGCTTTGACGCAGAGAATTCACCCCTCCACTTT. Protein product: CASSFDAENSPLHF.

This clonotype was seen many times. The rearrangement links TRBV20-1 to TRBJ2-1; weak D call: TRBD2 (6 bases). CDR1 and CDR2 from the germline V gene are DFQATT and SNEGSKA (reference sequence). With 0 bases removed from V and 9 bases from J, the gap between germline ends came to 21 bases. CDR3 length equals 16 residues. CDR3 region: CSARDRDSPHVGEQFF. For the CDR3, the DNA is TGCAGTGCTAGAGACCGGGACTCCCCCCATGTCGGTGAGCAGTTCTTC.

This clonotype came up a few times. The chain has TRBV28 and TRBJ1-1; 11 positions agree with TRBD1. From germline, CDR1 is MDHEN and CDR2 SYDVKM. The CDR3 consists of 16 residues. Trimming at V came to 4 bases and at J to 4 bases, leaving 8 bases not matched to a gene. CDR3 residues: CASSYTWDRGSTEAFF. The CDR3, as DNA: TGTGCCAGCAGTTATACTTGGGACAGGGGGAGCACTGAAGCTTTCTTT.

This clonotype has ten or more counts. This rearrangement joins TRBV20-1 to TRBJ1-1, with D uncertain. Per the germline V gene, CDR1 is DFQATT and CDR2 is SNEGSKA (reference sequence). The V and J ends lost 6 bases and 4 bases respectively, with 9 bases between them. The CDR3 runs 11 residues. The CDR3 DNA is TGCAGTGCCCGAGCCTTCACTGAAGCTTTCTTT. Residues: CSARAFTEAFF.

This clonotype occurred many times. The genes are TRBV12-3 or TRBV12-4 and TRBJ1-2, with a weak D call TRBD1 (6 bases). The germline V and J ends were trimmed by 5 bases and 4 bases, with 17 bases remaining between them. CDR3 length: 15 residues. CDR3 sequence: CASSPGDRPVYGYTF. The CDR3 DNA reads TGTGCCAGCAGTCCCGGTGACAGGCCGGTCTATGGCTACACCTTC.

V is TRBV20-1 and J is TRBJ2-1; D may be TRBD2 (7 bases). Trimming took off 2 bases at V and 7 bases at J, with 18 bases between the two ends. The CDR3 is 15 amino acids. Germline CDR1 is DFQATT and CDR2 is SNEGSKA (reference sequence). CDR3 coding DNA: TGCAGTGCTAGACATCGGGCGGGGGCTGGTAATGAGCAGTTCTTC. Amino acid sequence: CSARHRAGAGNEQFF.

This clonotype was observed many times. The chain is built from TRBV24-1 and TRBJ2-3; D not resolved. Deletions cut 0 bases from V and 1 base from J, with 7 bases between. The germline V gene has CDR1 KGHDR and CDR2 SFDVKD. The CDR3 extends over 15 amino acids. The CDR3 sequence: CATSDLNGGTDTQYF. The CDR3 region has the DNA TGTGCCACCAGTGATTTGAACGGTGGCACAGATACGCAGTATTTT.

This clonotype was picked up a small number of times. This sequence joins TRBV28 and TRBJ2-7; 8 nucleotides agree with TRBD1. Germline V lookup: CDR1 MDHEN, CDR2 SYDVKM. CDR3 length equals 14 residues. The V gene end was trimmed by 5 bases and the J gene end by 9 bases; junction bases not matched to a gene: 12. CDR3 sequence: CASSIIQGVGAQYF. CDR3 bases: TGTGCCAGCAGTATAATACAGGGGGTGGGAGCGCAGTACTTC.

The sample holds many counts of this clonotype. This sequence joins TRBV5-1 and TRBJ1-5; 8 bases match TRBD1. V was pared by 4 bases and J by 6 bases, with 6 bases of the junction left unmatched. The CDR3 covers 14 residues. Germline V gene lookup returns CDR1 SGHRS and CDR2 YFSETQ. The CDR3, as DNA: TGCGCCAGCAGCCTGGGAGACAGGGGTCAGCCCCAGCATTTT. Encoded protein: CASSLGDRGQPQHF. The variable domain in full, with the rest retrieved from reference TRBV5-1 and TRBJ1-5, is KAGVTQTPRYLIKTRGQQVTLSCSPISGHRSVSWYQQTPGQGLQFLFEYFSETQRNKGNFPGRFSGRQFSNSRSEMNVSTLELGDSALYLCASSLGDRGQPQHFGDGTRLSIL.